This TCR beta chain was captured in a study of cytomegalovirus exposure and HLA in healthy donors (dated by TCRdb to about 2017). Broadly, across the study: An earlier analysis of roughly 500 of the donors reported 250 to 300 Gb of sequence data and around 110 million unique TCR beta sequences from some 180 million T cells. The genetic ancestry cluster associated with self-reported Caucasian donors included about four fifths of the approximately 430 genotyped donors. Class I and class II HLA loci were covered by the typing at four-digit resolution. A later analysis re-analyzed previously published TCR beta repertoires from roughly 630 donors and added high-resolution HLA genotyping to study TCR occurrence patterns. To predict cytomegalovirus infection status, the study brought together high-throughput TCR immunosequencing, statistical association of individual TCRs with disease status, and machine learning. The number of donors typed differed by locus, with 629-630 for A, B, C, DRB1 and DQB1, around 520 for DQA1, 600 to 610 for DPA1, and some 450 for DPB1. Alongside the repertoire data, information on donor age, sex, ethnicity and CMV serostatus was compiled. Genome-wide SNP genotypes for about 55% of the roughly 670 donors were used in a later genetic analysis, which treated that subset as a discovery cohort. Rather than drawing on any new phenotypic data, the later analysis identified candidate immune exposures from TCR beta sequences and the way those sequences occurred across donors. On average, 235,054 unique TCR beta nucleotide sequences were sequenced per donor among several hundred genotyped donors of the cohort, with roughly 20% of those sequences being non-productive. In an earlier analysis of roughly 580 of the donors, high-throughput TCR beta sequencing was used to judge whether each TCR beta V gene segment behaved as functional or pseudogenic. In addition to the first cohort of 650 to 800 subjects, a separate validation cohort of over 90 different subjects was used. All discovery cohort repertoires had been generated using a single sequencing platform. About 280 gigabases of sequencing data and around 90 million unique TCR sequences made up an early release that covered over 550 HLA-typed donors. Roughly 5 DR-DQ haplotypes were treated as single units for association and clustering because of strong linkage in the cohort. The study was designed to test whether signatures of past pathogen exposure could be identified by cataloging public T cell receptors. Using immunosequencing, the study profiled T cell repertoires from around 680 subjects and related those repertoires to cytomegalovirus serostatus. Results and caveats for the whole study, not just this receptor: The classifier was reported to diagnose cytomegalovirus status with high specificity and sensitivity in both the original and validation cohorts. A further reported finding was that TCR beta sequences accurately predicted the HLA-A and HLA-B alleles for most subjects in the first cohort. A total of some 180 TCR beta chains were listed by the study as associated with cytomegalovirus. Because counts were too low, under 20 rarely observed V segments, including chromosome 9 orphons, were left out of the earlier analysis of a few hundred of the donors. A later analysis found that most CMV-associated TCR beta chains appeared HLA-restricted, with HLA associations seemingly driven largely by CMV exposure. An association between a missense DCLRE1C variant and V-gene and J-gene trimming of TCR beta chains was found in a later genetic analysis and replicated in an independent cohort. Sequencing depth was assumed to be roughly uniform across donors in the presence/absence analyses, though that assumption may not hold. Because some donors lacked HLA typing at each locus, the association tests relied only on the typed subset. While some public TCRs were present in many individuals, most TCR sequences turned up only very rarely across donors. The sequencing pipeline was judged likely to have produced a cluster of highly shared sequence variants as a technical artifact. The only immune exposure information available for the cohort was CMV serostatus. In a later analysis, 16,951 TCR beta sequences were associated with specific HLA alleles at a false discovery rate of 0.05. In a later analysis, HLA-associated TCR beta chains showed more clonal expansion and lower generation probabilities than non-associated chains that were equally common. Because the 87-base-pair reads could not distinguish some IMGT-functional V segments, including TRBV6-2 and TRBV6-3, those segments were excluded. Broadly in line with IMGT annotations, most TCR beta V segments showed up in productive rearrangements about 87% or about 30% of the time in an earlier analysis of 450 to 750 of the donors. Correlated functional status among segregating V segments might be attributable to linkage disequilibrium, but an unknown experimental factor could not be ruled out. A later analysis found that TCR association rates varied across HLA loci, with DRB1 alleles showing the most associated TCRs and HLA-C alleles the fewest. Only TCR beta chains were sequenced in this cohort, and the absence of alpha or paired-chain data limited detectable features. The authors suggested that the approach could potentially be extended to other disease states and immunological phenotypes. In vitro tests confirmed that three of the cytomegalovirus-associated TCR beta chains recognize cytomegalovirus antigens. A later genetic analysis reported fewer N-insertions in productive TCRs among donors in an Asian-associated ancestry cluster than the approximately 670-donor mean. In a later analysis, several top co-occurrence clusters were reported to appear linked to parvovirus B19, influenza, CMV and Epstein-Barr virus. Assigning TCR associations to individual alleles was difficult when HLA alleles, especially DR and DQ, strongly co-occurred.

Library generation was performed with the immunoSEQ multiplex PCR assay. For the multiplex PCR, a mixture combining 60 forward primers for TCR Vbeta segments and 13 reverse primers for TCR Jbeta segments was used. Amplification of the CDR3 region of rearranged TCR beta genes was performed with a multiplex PCR assay on genomic DNA. The amplified TCR beta libraries were sequenced on the Illumina HiSeq System as 87-base-pair reads. Concerning the study's data processing: Across the roughly 600 repertoires, a later analysis counted some 80 million unique TCR beta chains, 9 million to 14 million of which were shared by at least two donors. A nearest-neighbor algorithm error-corrected the raw reads and collapsed the reads into unique sequences, merging closely related sequences to remove PCR and sequencing errors. To assign V, D and J gene segments, CDR3 sequences were aligned to IMGT reference sequences. For a sequence to be retained, at least a six-nucleotide match to both a V gene segment and a J gene segment was required. A rearrangement counted as productive if the CDR3 had no stop codons and remained in frame with V and J, and every other rearrangement counted as non-productive. Following IMGT convention, CDR3 was defined as the stretch from the second conserved V-encoded cysteine to the conserved J-encoded phenylalanine. The earlier analysis of approximately 500 of the donors excluded sequences that lacked an unambiguous match to a single V gene segment. In an earlier analysis of approximately 610 of the donors, V segments were called functional above 56.7% productive rearrangements and were called segregating when the between-donor standard deviation exceeded 5%. A statistical classification framework was developed to diagnose cytomegalovirus status using the catalog of TCR beta chain sequences. In a later analysis, V and J genes were assigned by comparing TCR nucleotide sequences against IMGT/GENE-DB human TR gene sequences. A later analysis assigned CDR3 sequences and most-parsimonious VDJ recombination scenarios with the TCRdist pipeline. A later analysis defined each TCR beta chain by its CDR3 amino acid sequence plus V-gene family, and excluded reads lacking a unique V-gene family. As a way to deal with suspected cross-contamination and a sequencing artifact, a later analysis dropped more than 500 nucleotide sequences that were highly shared and had low generation probability. A later analysis calculated a clonal expansion index for each public chain from normalized within-repertoire ranks of inferred template counts. In a later analysis, generation probabilities were computed using a VDJ recombination model fitted to out-of-frame rearrangements, and the results were checked against IGoR. A later analysis scored TCR-TCR, TCR-HLA and TCR-CMV co-occurrence with hypergeometric tests, applying a repertoire-size bias correction to TCR pairs. False discovery rates were estimated in a later analysis by permuting HLA or CMV assignments 20 times. In a later analysis, co-occurring TCRs were grouped using DBSCAN, and TCRdist sequence similarity was added for clustering within HLA-allele-positive subsets. Repertoires with fewer than 30,000 or more than 120,000 public chains, plus five repertoires with anomalous nucleotide sharing, were excluded from co-occurrence clustering. The source is immuneACCESS, and TCRdb retained only in-frame sequences with V and J called. Part of the clones is not carried over; for the studies checked, unresolved V genes explain less than half of this, and the remainder is unexplained. V and J calls and clone size are as listed in that table; D and trimming were resolved from the DNA. The table for this sample lists around 130,000 clones; 65% to 85% of them were counted only once. The ten biggest clones cover more than 0.95% of the sample.

In total, just over 650 healthy bone marrow donors made up the cohort. All cohort members were sampled while nominally healthy, although unrecorded immune exposures were likely present. The donor was CMV seronegative and belonged to the group of around 400 seronegative cohort members. Every donor gave a peripheral blood sample, and the peripheral blood mononuclear cells from that sample were used for TCR beta sequencing. Genomic DNA was extracted from the blood cell samples with the Qiagen DNeasy Blood Extraction Kit. The CDR3, cysteine through phenylalanine, is 15 amino acids long. Only the CDR3 part of the read is kept: 45 bases, read in frame from the first base. CDR1 and CDR2 are drawn from the germline V gene: LGHNA, YSLEER. V trim: 6 bases; J trim: 5 bases; unmatched bases: 8. Of note for this clone: Its antigen target is currently unknown. The record has no base qualities; no much larger clone is one base away.

This chain joins TRBV4-3 to TRBJ2-1, with TRBD2 matching 9 junction bases. The sample was PBMCs. This receptor was identified in a man in his forties or fifties in good health and CMV-seronegative. The DNA sequence is given as TGCGCCAGCAGACCGACTAGCGGAGCCGACAATGAGCAGTTCTTC. This translates into CASRPTSGADNEQFF.